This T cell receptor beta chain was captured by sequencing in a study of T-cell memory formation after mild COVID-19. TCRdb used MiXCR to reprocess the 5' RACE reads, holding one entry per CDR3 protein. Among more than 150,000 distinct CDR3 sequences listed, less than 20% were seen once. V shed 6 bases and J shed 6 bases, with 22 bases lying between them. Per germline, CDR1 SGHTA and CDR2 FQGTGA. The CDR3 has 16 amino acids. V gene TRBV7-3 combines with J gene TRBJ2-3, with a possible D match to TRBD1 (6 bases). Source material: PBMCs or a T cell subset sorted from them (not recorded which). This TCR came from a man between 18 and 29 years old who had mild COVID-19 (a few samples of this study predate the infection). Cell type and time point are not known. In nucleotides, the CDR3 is TGTGCCAGCAGTCCCAGATTGAGCCAGGGGATGGATACGCAGTATTTT. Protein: CASSPRLSQGMDTQYF. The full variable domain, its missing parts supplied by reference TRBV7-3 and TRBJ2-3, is GAGVSQTPSNKVTEKGKYVELRCDPISGHTALYWYRQSLGQGPEFLIYFQGTGAADDSGLPNDRFFAVRPEGSVSTLKIQRTERGDSAVYLCASSPRLSQGMDTQYFGPGTRLTVL.